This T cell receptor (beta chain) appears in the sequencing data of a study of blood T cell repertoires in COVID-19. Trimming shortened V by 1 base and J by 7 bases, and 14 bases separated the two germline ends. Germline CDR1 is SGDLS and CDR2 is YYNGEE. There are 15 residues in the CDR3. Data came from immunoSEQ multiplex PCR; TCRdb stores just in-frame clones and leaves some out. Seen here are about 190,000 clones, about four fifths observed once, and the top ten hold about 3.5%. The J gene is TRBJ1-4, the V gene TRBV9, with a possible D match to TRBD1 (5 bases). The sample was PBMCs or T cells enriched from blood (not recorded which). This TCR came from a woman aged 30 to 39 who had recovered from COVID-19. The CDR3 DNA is TGTGCCAGCAGCGTAACATGGGGCTTGGGTGAAAAACTGTTTTTT. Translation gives CASSVTWGLGEKLFF.